This TCR beta chain was recovered during a study of T cells after yellow fever vaccination. Study conclusions and caveats: After the booster, 95% to 98% of CD4 and around nine tenths of CD8 primary-response clones were re-detected.

In this sample, this clonotype turned up a few times. What it recognizes is unknown. V was trimmed by 0 bases and J by 5 bases, leaving 13 bases between them. The CDR3 runs to 15 residues. Germline V lookup: CDR1 LGHNA, CDR2 YSLEER. 5'RACE template switching produced TCR cDNA carrying a universal primer site and UMIs. MiXCR, run by TCRdb on the 5' RACE reads, gives a single entry per CDR3 protein. The sample records 450,000 to 600,000 distinct CDR3 sequences, approximately 13% being singletons. The sample here was PBMCs, taken on the day of the yellow fever booster vaccination. The sequence derives from a man younger than 45 who received the YFV17D yellow fever vaccine. The gene calls are TRBV4-3 and TRBJ1-1; D possibly corresponds to TRBD1 (6 bases). For the CDR3, the DNA is TGCGCCAGCAGCCAAGATATTAGGAGGGGGACTGAAGCTTTCTTT. Translating gives CASSQDIRRGTEAFF.